The rows below give T cell receptor beta chains drawn from one sample of a study of CD8 T cells in Susac syndrome. TCRdb ran MiXCR on the immunoSEQ multiplex PCR reads and lists one entry per CDR3 protein. The sample carries some 90,000 distinct CDR3 sequences, roughly 93% recorded once. The source material was CD8+ T cells from PBMCs. Receptors were obtained from a human donor in good health. CDR3s include the opening cysteine and the closing phenylalanine or tryptophan. Fields, in order: J gene, V gene, D gene, CDR3 protein. The D gene is left open where the match is weak.

TRBJ1-2 | TRBV4-1 | NA | CASSRYFWDGGNYGYTF
TRBJ1-1 | TRBV10-3 | TRBD1 | CAIRTTGERTEAFF
TRBJ1-2 | TRBV12-3/TRBV12-4 | NA | CASSLVGSHGYTF
TRBJ2-5 | TRBV29-1 | NA | CSVDGQPGTQYF
TRBJ2-3 | TRBV7-9 | NA | CASSFPSTDTQYF
TRBJ2-7 | TRBV13 | TRBD1 | CASSVAGDRAGNEQYF
TRBJ1-5 | TRBV19 | NA | CASRFSNQPQHF
TRBJ2-3 | TRBV28 | TRBD2 | CASSELAGFTDTQYF
TRBJ1-1 | TRBV30 | TRBD1 | CAWSQGVGTEAFF
TRBJ1-3 | TRBV20-1 | NA | CSASSFSGNTIYF
TRBJ2-5 | TRBV24-1 | NA | CATSDTSIRARQYF
TRBJ1-1 | TRBV12-3/TRBV12-4 | TRBD1 | CASSARQGLNTEAFF
TRBJ1-2 | TRBV29-1 | NA | CSVTRQDGDTF
TRBJ1-4 | TRBV15 | NA | CATLDSLNEKLFF
TRBJ1-1 | TRBV29-1 | NA | CSASWGTEAFF
TRBJ2-5 | TRBV7-6 | NA | CASSLKEERGLIQETQYF
TRBJ1-2 | TRBV7-2 | NA | CASSRGSGTIGYTF
TRBJ2-7 | TRBV4-1 | TRBD2 | CASSQDVRGGQDEQYF
TRBJ1-1 | TRBV6-5 | NA | CASTGWGGTEAFF
TRBJ2-1 | TRBV30 | NA | CAWSLGGGWNEQFF
TRBJ1-2 | TRBV29-1 | TRBD1 | CSVSHRGGNGYTF
TRBJ1-1 | TRBV13 | NA | CASSSREGNTEAFF
TRBJ2-4 | TRBV20-1 | TRBD1 | CSANRGNIQYF